The 6 T cell receptor beta chains reported below all come from one sample, sequenced in a study of blood T cell repertoires in COVID-19. The method was immunoSEQ multiplex PCR; TCRdb's version includes in-frame clones alone and lacks a portion of them. The repertoire holds more than 200,000 clones, with 85% to 90% as singletons. Sequencing was performed on PBMCs or T cells enriched from blood (not recorded which). The receptors come from a woman between 45 and 60 years old who had recovered from COVID-19.

This chain connects TRBV5-4 to TRBJ2-5, with a weak D call TRBD1 (6 bases). This CDR3 contains 14 residues. V lost 6 bases, J lost 1 base, and 13 bases lay in between. Germline V gene lookup returns CDR1 SGHNT and CDR2 YYREEE (reference sequence). CDR3 DNA sequence: TGTGCCAGCAATAGACAGGCTGCCCAAGAGACCCAGTACTTC. Translated, it gives CASNRQAAQETQYF. The full variable domain, completed using reference TRBV5-4 and TRBJ2-5, is ETGVTQSPTHLIKTRGQQVTLRCSSQSGHNTVSWYQQALGQGPQFIFQYYREEENGRGNFPPRFSGLQFPNYSSELNVNALELDDSALYLCASNRQAAQETQYFGPGTRLLVL.

With respect to this clone: Other nucleotide sequences from this sample produce the same CDR3. V usage is TRBV18 and J usage is TRBJ2-3, with D uncertain. Germline CDR1 and CDR2: KGHSH and LQKENI. V dropped 1 base and J dropped 4 bases, with 3 bases sitting between them. The CDR3 length is 12 residues. The CDR3: CASSPLSDTQYF. CDR3 sequence (DNA): TGTGCCAGCTCACCACTATCAGATACGCAGTATTTT.

The chain carries TRBV5-1 and TRBJ1-6; no clear D. With 0 bases removed from V and 8 bases from J, the gap between germline ends came to 6 bases. The CDR3 sequence is 13 residues long. Germline V gives CDR1 SGHRS, CDR2 YFSETQ. The CDR3 nucleotides are TGCGCCAGCAGCTTGGTGTCCGATTCACCCCTCCACTTT. As protein: CASSLVSDSPLHF.

This chain connects TRBV7-9 to TRBJ1-2, with 7 positions matching TRBD1. The CDR3 contains 14 residues. J lost 5 bases, V lost 5 bases, and 8 bases had no gene match. Germline values: CDR1 SEHNR, CDR2 FQNEAQ (reference sequence). CDR3 sequence: CASSDGTGVYGYTF. The CDR3 region has the DNA TGTGCCAGCAGCGATGGTACAGGGGTGTATGGCTACACCTTC.

The chain combines TRBV6-1 with TRBJ1-5; D is unresolved. This CDR3 region has 16 residues. V was cut by 0 bases and J by 6 bases, with 15 bases left in between. Germline CDR1 and CDR2: MNHNS and SASEGT. The CDR3 DNA reads TGTGCCAGCAGTGAAGCCACGGAGCTTCTTAGTCAGCCCCAGCATTTT. Translating it yields CASSEATELLSQPQHF.

The gene calls are TRBV3-1 (or the pseudogene TRBV3-2) and TRBJ2-2; the match to TRBD2 covers 9 bases. V was clipped by 1 base and J by 7 bases; unmatched bases: 1. The CDR3 extends over 14 amino acids. Per the germline V gene, CDR1 is LGHDT and CDR2 is YNNKEL (reference sequence). CDR3 sequence reads: CASSQGTSDGELFF. For the CDR3, the DNA is TGTGCCAGCAGCCAAGGGACTAGCGACGGGGAGCTGTTTTTT.